The text below deals with one T cell receptor beta chain. The sample originates from a study of blood T cell repertoires in COVID-19. V was clipped by 3 bases and J by 5 bases; unmatched bases: 1. The CDR3 loop spans 12 amino acids. Germline V lookup: CDR1 ENHRY, CDR2 SYGVKD. The table came from immunoSEQ multiplex PCR; TCRdb's copy has only in-frame clones and leaves some out. The profile covers about 87,000 clones, with roughly 84% appearing a single time and 4.9% taken by the ten largest. Material for sequencing was peripheral blood. The origin of this receptor is an elderly woman with acute or convalescent COVID-19. The chain recombines TRBV10-3 with TRBJ2-7; TRBD1 agrees at 7 bases. The CDR3, as DNA: TGTGCCATCAGTGATCAGGGGGACGAGCAGTACTTC. It encodes CAISDQGDEQYF.